This T cell receptor beta chain was identified during a study of naive and memory T cell subsets. The sample holds many counts of this clonotype. This CDR3 has 19 amino acids. V lost 0 bases, J lost 2 bases, and 22 bases lay in between. The beta constant-region primer was an equimolar mix of two oligonucleotides covering TRBC1 and TRBC2. Nested alpha and beta constant-region primers with the SP2 primer drove four PCR rounds on ligated cDNA. TCRdb re-called the UMI-ligation and nested PCR reads with MiXCR, one entry per CDR3 protein. The sample yields tens of thousands of distinct CDR3 sequences, approximately 9.2% seen once.

The receptor comes from a human donor in good health. The material sequenced was naive CD8+ T cells from blood. This chain joins TRBV12-3 or TRBV12-4 and TRBJ1-1; possibly TRBD1 for D (6 bases). The CDR3, as DNA: TGTGCCAGCAGTTTAGCTTATGATCCGCAGGGGAGTATTAACACTGAAGCTTTCTTT. This gives the protein CASSLAYDPQGSINTEAFF.